Presented here are 7 T cell receptor beta chains from one specimen sequenced in a study of OX40 agonist ivuxolimab in advanced cancers. Clones were read by immunoSEQ multiplex PCR, and TCRdb kept only the in-frame ones, dropping some. There are 50,000 to 85,000 clones in the sample; less than 90% occur only once, and about 2.3% lies in the top ten. Sample: CD4+ or CD8+ T cells sorted from blood, taken in a trial of the OX40 agonist ivuxolimab. The receptors originated from an adult with an advanced solid tumor such as melanoma, head and neck, liver or kidney cancer.

The chain has TRBV19 and TRBJ2-1, with D possibly being TRBD1 or TRBD2 (5 bases each). The V end lost 3 bases, the J end lost 6 bases, and 12 bases lay between the germline ends. This CDR3 is 14 amino acids long. Germline CDR1 is LNHDA and CDR2 is SQIVND (reference sequence). The CDR3 is CASSIPGPGNEQFF. DNA of the CDR3: TGTGCCAGTAGTATTCCGGGGCCAGGCAATGAGCAGTTCTTC. The full variable domain, with the rest looked up from reference TRBV19 and TRBJ2-1, is DGGITQSPKYLFRKEGQNVTLSCEQNLNHDAMYWYRQDPGQGLRLIYYSQIVNDFQKGDIAEGYSVSREKKESFPLTVTSAQKNPTAFYLCASSIPGPGNEQFFGPGTRLTVL.

J is TRBJ1-4 and V is TRBV6-1; no definite D call. This CDR3 has 19 residues. Germline values: CDR1 MNHNS, CDR2 SASEGT. Trimming took off 3 bases at V and 1 base at J, with 21 bases between the two ends. The CDR3 DNA reads as TGTGCCAGCAGTGATGTTGTCGGGTGGAGATCAGGAACTAATGAAAAACTGTTTTTT. Translated, it gives CASSDVVGWRSGTNEKLFF.

V and J are TRBV4-1 and TRBJ2-2; 8 nucleotides align to TRBD2. This CDR3 spans 16 amino acids. Germline loops: CDR1 MGHRA, CDR2 YSYEKL. J was trimmed by 4 bases and V by 1 base; bases with no gene match: 5. CDR3 DNA: TGCGCCAGCAGCCAAGGTGCAGCGGGGGCCACCGGGGAGCTGTTTTTT. This codes for CASSQGAAGATGELFF.

The V and J genes are TRBV5-4 and TRBJ2-5, with D perhaps given as TRBD1 or TRBD2 (5 bases each). CDR1 SGHNT and CDR2 YYREEE come from the germline V gene (reference sequence). This CDR3 comprises 15 residues. The V end lost 3 bases, the J end lost 5 bases, and 17 bases lay between the germline ends. The CDR3 spells CASSSLGTGGETQYF. The CDR3 DNA reads TGTGCCAGCAGCTCGCTCGGAACAGGCGGGGAGACCCAGTACTTC.

The chain couples TRBV5-6 to TRBJ1-1; D is undetermined. Germline V gene sequence: CDR1 SGHDT, CDR2 YYEEEE. V shed 2 bases and J shed 0 bases, with 20 bases lying between them. CDR3 length: 18 amino acids. CDR3 region: CASSFPPKTLSMNTEAFF. CDR3 DNA sequence: TGTGCCAGCAGCTTTCCCCCTAAAACTTTGTCCATGAACACTGAAGCTTTCTTT.

V is TRBV11-3 and J is TRBJ2-3; no reliable D call. The V gene's germline CDR1 is SGHNT and CDR2 YENEEA. The CDR3 covers 15 residues. Trimming left V 2 bases short and J 6 bases short, with 15 bases between. The CDR3 protein is CASSLLLDPRDTQYF. The CDR3 coding sequence is TGTGCCAGCAGCTTATTGTTGGACCCGCGGGATACGCAGTATTTT.

The rearrangement uses TRBV29-1 and TRBJ1-1, with 10 positions matching TRBD1. Trimming at V came to 7 bases and at J to 0 bases, leaving 5 bases not matched to a gene. The CDR3 consists of 14 residues. Germline V gene sequence: CDR1 SQVTM, CDR2 ANQGSEA. CDR3 residues: CSAGTGVLNTEAFF. The CDR3 coding sequence is TGCAGCGCCGGGACAGGGGTCCTGAACACTGAAGCTTTCTTT.